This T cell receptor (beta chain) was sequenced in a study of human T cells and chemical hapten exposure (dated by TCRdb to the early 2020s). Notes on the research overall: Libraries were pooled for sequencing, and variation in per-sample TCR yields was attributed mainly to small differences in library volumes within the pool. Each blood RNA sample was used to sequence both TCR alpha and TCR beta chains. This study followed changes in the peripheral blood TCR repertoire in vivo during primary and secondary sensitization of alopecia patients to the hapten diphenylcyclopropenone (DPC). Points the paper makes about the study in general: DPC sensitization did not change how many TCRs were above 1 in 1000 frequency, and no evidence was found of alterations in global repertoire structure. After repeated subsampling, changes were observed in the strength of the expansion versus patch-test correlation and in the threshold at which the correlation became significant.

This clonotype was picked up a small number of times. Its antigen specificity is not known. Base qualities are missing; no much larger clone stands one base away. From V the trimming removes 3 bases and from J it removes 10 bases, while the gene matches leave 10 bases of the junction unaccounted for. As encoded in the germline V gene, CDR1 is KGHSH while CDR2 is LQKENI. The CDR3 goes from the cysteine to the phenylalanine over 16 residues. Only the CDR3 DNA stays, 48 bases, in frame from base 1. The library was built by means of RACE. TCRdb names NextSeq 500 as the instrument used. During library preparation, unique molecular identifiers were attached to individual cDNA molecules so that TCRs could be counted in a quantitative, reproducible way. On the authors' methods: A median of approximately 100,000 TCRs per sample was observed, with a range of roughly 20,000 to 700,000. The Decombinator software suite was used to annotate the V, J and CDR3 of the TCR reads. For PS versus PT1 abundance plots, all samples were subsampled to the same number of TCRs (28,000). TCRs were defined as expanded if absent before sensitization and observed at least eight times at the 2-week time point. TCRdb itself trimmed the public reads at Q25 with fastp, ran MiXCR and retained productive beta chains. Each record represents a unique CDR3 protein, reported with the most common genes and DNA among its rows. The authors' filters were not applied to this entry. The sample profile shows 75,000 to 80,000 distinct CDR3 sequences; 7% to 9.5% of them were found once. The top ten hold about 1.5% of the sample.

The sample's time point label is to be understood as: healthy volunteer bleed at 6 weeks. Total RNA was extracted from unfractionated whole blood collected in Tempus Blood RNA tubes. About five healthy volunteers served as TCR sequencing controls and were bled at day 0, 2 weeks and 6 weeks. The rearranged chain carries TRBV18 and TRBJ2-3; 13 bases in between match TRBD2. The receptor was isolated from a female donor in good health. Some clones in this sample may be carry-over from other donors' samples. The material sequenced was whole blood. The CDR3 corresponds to CASSPLLAGGPNSQYF. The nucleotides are TGTGCCAGCTCACCCTTACTAGCGGGGGGGCCTAATTCGCAGTATTTT.